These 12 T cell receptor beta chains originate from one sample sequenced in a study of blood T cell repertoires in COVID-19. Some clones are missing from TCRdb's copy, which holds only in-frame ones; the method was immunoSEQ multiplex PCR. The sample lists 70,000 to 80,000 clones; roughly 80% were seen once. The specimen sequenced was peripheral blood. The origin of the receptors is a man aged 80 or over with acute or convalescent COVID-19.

CDR3 residues: CASSYNTETDVILNTGELFF. The CDR3 coding sequence is TGTGCCAGCAGTTACAATACAGAAACTGACGTTATATTGAACACCGGGGAGCTGTTTTTT. The genes are TRBV6-2 or TRBV6-3 and TRBJ2-2; unclear D gene. V gave up 2 bases and J gave up 1 base, with 23 bases separating them. This CDR3 spans 20 amino acids. Per the germline V gene, CDR1 is MNHEY and CDR2 is SVGEGT.

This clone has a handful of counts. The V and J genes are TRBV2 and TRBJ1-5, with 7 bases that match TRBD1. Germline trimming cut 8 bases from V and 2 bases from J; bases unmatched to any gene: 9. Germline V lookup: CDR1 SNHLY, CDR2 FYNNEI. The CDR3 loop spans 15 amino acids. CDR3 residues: CASAGTAQGNQPQHF. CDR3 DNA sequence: TGTGCCAGCGCCGGGACAGCCCAGGGCAATCAGCCCCAGCATTTT.

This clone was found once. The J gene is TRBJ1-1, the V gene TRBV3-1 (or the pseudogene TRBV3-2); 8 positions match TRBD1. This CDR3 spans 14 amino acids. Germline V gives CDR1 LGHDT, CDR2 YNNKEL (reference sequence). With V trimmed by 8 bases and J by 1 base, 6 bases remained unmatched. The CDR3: CASSDRGGNTEAFF. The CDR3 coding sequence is TGTGCCAGCTCCGACAGGGGCGGGAACACTGAAGCTTTCTTT.

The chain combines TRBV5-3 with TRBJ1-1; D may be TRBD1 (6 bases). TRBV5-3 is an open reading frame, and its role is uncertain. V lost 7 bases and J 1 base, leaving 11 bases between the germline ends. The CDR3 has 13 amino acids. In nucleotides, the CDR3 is TGTGCCAGACGGGACACACAGAACACTGAAGCTTTCTTT. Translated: CARRDTQNTEAFF.

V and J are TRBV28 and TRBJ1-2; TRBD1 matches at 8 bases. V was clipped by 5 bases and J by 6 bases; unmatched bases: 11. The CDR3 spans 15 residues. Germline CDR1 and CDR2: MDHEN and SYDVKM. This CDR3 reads CASSPGQAFGNGYTF. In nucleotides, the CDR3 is TGTGCCAGCAGTCCGGGACAGGCTTTCGGAAATGGCTACACCTTC.

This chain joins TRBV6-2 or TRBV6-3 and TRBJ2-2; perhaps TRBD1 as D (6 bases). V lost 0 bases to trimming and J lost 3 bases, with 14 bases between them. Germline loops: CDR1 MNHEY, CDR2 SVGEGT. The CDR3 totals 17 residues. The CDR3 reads CASSYSVRGWDTGELFF. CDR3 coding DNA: TGTGCCAGCAGTTACTCGGTCAGGGGATGGGACACCGGGGAGCTGTTTTTT.

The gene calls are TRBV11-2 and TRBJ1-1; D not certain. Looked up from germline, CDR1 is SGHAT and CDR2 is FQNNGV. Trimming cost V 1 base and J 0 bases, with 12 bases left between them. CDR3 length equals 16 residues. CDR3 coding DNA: TGTGCCAGCAGCTTAGGTCGCGGCGGGCTGAACACTGAAGCTTTCTTT. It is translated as CASSLGRGGLNTEAFF.

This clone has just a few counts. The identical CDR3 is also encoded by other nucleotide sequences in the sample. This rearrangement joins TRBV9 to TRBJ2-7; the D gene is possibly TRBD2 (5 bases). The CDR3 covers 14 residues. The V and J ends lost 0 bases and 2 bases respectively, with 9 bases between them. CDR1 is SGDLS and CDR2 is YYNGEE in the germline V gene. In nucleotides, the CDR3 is TGTGCCAGCAGCGTAGGAGGGTTAGCCTACGAGCAGTACTTC. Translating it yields CASSVGGLAYEQYF.

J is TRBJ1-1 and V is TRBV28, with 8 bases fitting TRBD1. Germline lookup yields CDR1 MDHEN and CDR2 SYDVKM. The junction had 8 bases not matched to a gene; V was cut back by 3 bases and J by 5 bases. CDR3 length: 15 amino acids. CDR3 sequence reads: CASSFIAGGWTEAFF. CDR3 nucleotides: TGTGCCAGCAGTTTTATCGCAGGGGGCTGGACTGAAGCTTTCTTT.

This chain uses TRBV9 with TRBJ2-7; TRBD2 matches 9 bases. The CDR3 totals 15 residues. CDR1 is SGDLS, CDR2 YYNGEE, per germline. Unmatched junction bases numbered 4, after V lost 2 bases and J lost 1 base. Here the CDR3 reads CASSVSGGISYEQYF. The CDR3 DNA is TGTGCCAGCAGCGTTAGCGGGGGAATTTCCTACGAGCAGTACTTC.

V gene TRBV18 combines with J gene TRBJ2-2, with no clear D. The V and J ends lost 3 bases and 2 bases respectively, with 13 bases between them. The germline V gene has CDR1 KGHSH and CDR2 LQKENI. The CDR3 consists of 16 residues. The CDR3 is CASSPGQWRNTGELFF. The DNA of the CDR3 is TGTGCCAGCTCACCGGGCCAGTGGCGCAACACCGGGGAGCTGTTTTTT. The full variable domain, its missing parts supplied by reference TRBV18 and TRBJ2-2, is NAGVMQNPRHLVRRRGQEARLRCSPMKGHSHVYWYRQLPEEGLKFMVYLQKENIIDESGMPKERFSAEFPKEGPSILRIQQVVRGDSAAYFCASSPGQWRNTGELFFGEGSRLTVL.

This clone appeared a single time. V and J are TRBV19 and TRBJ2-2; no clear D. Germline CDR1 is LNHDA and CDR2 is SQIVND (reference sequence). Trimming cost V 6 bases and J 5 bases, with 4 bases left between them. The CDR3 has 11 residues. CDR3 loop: CASRRTGELFF. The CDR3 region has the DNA TGTGCCAGTAGGAGAACCGGGGAGCTGTTTTTT.